This T cell receptor beta chain was retrieved from a study of OX40 agonist ivuxolimab in advanced cancers. V lost 4 bases to trimming and J lost 5 bases; unmatched junction nucleotides: 0. The CDR3 runs 13 residues. Germline lookup yields CDR1 MRHNA and CDR2 SNTAGT. Regarding this clone: Its specificity is unknown.

At cycle 4 day 1, cycle 7 day 1, and baseline, blood was sampled. Generated by immunoSEQ multiplex PCR, the TCRdb table keeps only in-frame clones and is missing some. The table shows about 90,000 clones, with more than 80% occurring only once. Regarding the study as a whole: Among the lowest peripheral clonal expansion occurred in 0.1-3.0 mg/kg partial responders. The investigators did not determine what antigen specificity the expanded peripheral T cells had. Clones of CD4+ and CD8+ blood T cells grew by week 6 at doses of 0.1 to 3.0 mg/kg.

This TCR was sampled from an adult with an advanced solid tumor such as melanoma, head and neck, liver or kidney cancer. This chain connects TRBV6-4 to TRBJ2-3; 10 bases match TRBD2. This specimen consisted of CD4+ or CD8+ T cells sorted from blood, obtained in a trial of the OX40 agonist ivuxolimab. The CDR3 region has the DNA TGTGCCAGCAGTGCTAGCGGGAGAGATACGCAGTATTTT. Protein sequence: CASSASGRDTQYF.